A single sample gave rise to the 23 T cell receptor beta chains below, sequenced in a study of cytomegalovirus exposure and HLA in healthy donors. The PCR ran on 60 Vbeta and 13 Jbeta primers. Assay used: immunoSEQ multiplex PCR; TCRdb lists only in-frame clones, some missing. The data hold over 120,000 clones, with just under 85% observed a single time. The sequenced sample consisted of PBMCs. The origin of the receptors is a man aged 30 to 39 in good health and CMV-seropositive.

This clone occurred a few times. The chain uses TRBV7-9 and TRBJ1-1, with D perhaps matching TRBD1 (5 bases). V shed 10 bases and J shed 0 bases, with 15 bases lying between them. From germline, CDR1 is SEHNR and CDR2 FQNEAQ (reference sequence). This CDR3 is 14 amino acids long. CDR3 nucleotides: TGTGCCACCGGAAGGGGCCAGTTGAACACTGAAGCTTTCTTT. Protein sequence: CATGRGQLNTEAFF.

The CDR3 is CASGGGQGGSGYTF. The CDR3 nucleotides are TGTGCTAGTGGGGGGGGACAGGGGGGCTCTGGCTACACCTTC. This chain joins TRBV12-5 and TRBJ1-2; TRBD1 aligns across 11 bases. The CDR3 covers 14 residues. CDR1 and CDR2 (germline): LGHNT, FRNRAP. The junction had 7 bases not matched to a gene; V was cut back by 6 bases and J by 7 bases.

This clone has a handful of counts. The gene calls are TRBV7-9 and TRBJ2-4, with a tentative D call TRBD2 (6 bases). The CDR3 has 14 residues. Germline V lookup: CDR1 SEHNR, CDR2 FQNEAQ (reference sequence). The V and J ends lost 4 bases and 4 bases respectively, with 11 bases between them. CDR3 amino acids: CASSSPGGKNIQYF. CDR3 nucleotide sequence: TGTGCCAGCAGCTCCCCTGGGGGGAAAAACATTCAGTACTTC.

The chain couples TRBV5-4 to TRBJ2-3, with TRBD1 matching 9 bases. This CDR3 spans 15 amino acids. V shed 0 bases, J shed 3 bases, and the junction held 2 bases outside the gene matches. In germline, CDR1 is SGHNT, CDR2 YYREEE (reference sequence). CDR3 sequence reads: CASSLGDRGTDTQYF. DNA of the CDR3: TGTGCCAGCAGCTTGGGCGACAGGGGGACAGATACGCAGTATTTT.

The CDR3 bases are TGTGCCAGCAGCTTAGCCCCGTCGGGCAATCAGCCCCAGCATTTT. Translation: CASSLAPSGNQPQHF. This chain links TRBV7-2 with TRBJ1-5; D is unclear. Germline loops: CDR1 SGHTA, CDR2 FQGNSA. V was pared by 0 bases and J by 2 bases, with 8 bases between. The CDR3 totals 15 residues.

The chain links TRBV18 to TRBJ1-2; D not certain. Trimming stripped 6 bases from V and 1 base from J, with 18 bases between. The CDR3 has 16 residues. From germline, CDR1 is KGHSH and CDR2 LQKENI. The DNA of the CDR3 is TGTGCCAGCTCCGAAGCAGCGGCAGCTATTAACTATGGCTACACCTTC. It yields the protein CASSEAAAAINYGYTF.

V gene TRBV2 combines with J gene TRBJ1-6, with 7 bases fitting TRBD1. V was pared by 6 bases and J by 14 bases, with 16 bases of the junction left unmatched. The CDR3 is made up of 15 amino acids. Per the germline V gene, CDR1 is SNHLY and CDR2 is FYNNEI. In DNA form, the CDR3 reads TGTGCCAGCAGGCCCGGGACAGTTGGGAGGAAGGCCCTCCACTTT. The encoded protein is CASRPGTVGRKALHF.

The chain links TRBV2 to TRBJ2-5, with 16 nucleotides matching TRBD2. Germline V lookup: CDR1 SNHLY, CDR2 FYNNEI. This CDR3 has 16 residues. The ends lost 6 bases at V and 5 bases at J; junction bases unmatched: 6. DNA of the CDR3: TGTGCCAGCAGGGGGACTAGCGGGGGGGCCTGGGAGACCCAGTACTTC. It encodes CASRGTSGGAWETQYF.

This chain connects TRBV28 to TRBJ1-5, with a tentative D call TRBD1 (6 bases). From germline, CDR1 is MDHEN and CDR2 SYDVKM. The V end was cut by 6 bases, the J end by 4 bases, with 16 bases between. The CDR3 is 15 residues long. DNA of the CDR3: TGTGCCAGCAGCCCTTGGGGGGGCGGGAATCAGCCCCAGCATTTT. The encoded protein is CASSPWGGGNQPQHF. The entire variable domain, with the rest obtained from reference TRBV28 and TRBJ1-5, is as follows: DVKVTQSSRYLVKRTGEKVFLECVQDMDHENMFWYRQDPGLGLRLIYFSYDVKMKEKGDIPEGYSVSREKKERFSLILESASTNQTSMYLCASSPWGGGNQPQHFGDGTRLSIL.

This rearrangement joins TRBV4-2 to TRBJ2-7; possible D gene TRBD1, 6 bases. Germline V gene data show CDR1 as LGHNA and CDR2 as YNFKEQ. V was shortened by 3 bases and J by 5 bases, with 20 bases between the two germline ends. The CDR3 is 16 residues long. In DNA form, the CDR3 reads TGTGCCAGCAGCCAGGAATCCACAGGGCAATATCACGAGCAGTACTTC. It yields the protein CASSQESTGQYHEQYF.

V is TRBV5-6 and J is TRBJ2-7; the match to TRBD2 covers 10 bases. Per germline, CDR1 SGHDT and CDR2 YYEEEE. CDR3 length: 14 amino acids. With 4 bases clipped from V and 2 bases from J, the junction kept 3 bases outside the gene matches. CDR3 protein: CASSLLAGAYEQYF. In DNA, the CDR3 is TGTGCCAGCAGCCTCCTAGCGGGGGCCTACGAGCAGTACTTC.

The V gene is TRBV9, the J gene TRBJ2-1; no clear D gene. Germline values: CDR1 SGDLS, CDR2 YYNGEE. Trimming removed 0 bases from V and 7 bases from J, with 11 bases in between. This CDR3 is built from 14 residues. The CDR3, as DNA: TGTGCCAGCAGCGTAGACACTAATGGAAATGAGCAGTTCTTC. Protein sequence: CASSVDTNGNEQFF.

This chain links TRBV5-5 with TRBJ2-5, with 7 bases fitting TRBD2. CDR3 length equals 13 residues. The V and J ends lost 2 bases and 11 bases, in that order; junction bases with no gene match: 9. Per germline, CDR1 SGHKS and CDR2 YYEKEE (reference sequence). The CDR3 DNA follows: TGTGCCAGCAGCTTAACGACGGGAGGAGAGCAGTACTTC. Translating gives CASSLTTGGEQYF.

The chain recombines TRBV28 with TRBJ2-3; tentatively, D is TRBD2 (6 bases). The CDR3 sequence is 15 residues long. V lost 4 bases and J lost 0, with 11 bases in between. Germline lookup yields CDR1 MDHEN and CDR2 SYDVKM. The CDR3 nucleotides are TGTGCCAGCAGTTCTTTCAGCGGGAGCACAGATACGCAGTATTTT. It specifies CASSSFSGSTDTQYF.

The chain has TRBV21-1 and TRBJ1-5. TRBV21-1 corresponds to a pseudogene. The CDR3 spans 14 residues. The CDR3: CASSNGTGFQPQHF. The CDR3 region has the DNA TGTGCCAGCAGTAACGGAACCGGGTTCCAGCCCCAGCATTTT.

This chain connects TRBV28 to TRBJ2-2, with 8 bases that match TRBD1. Trimming took 2 bases from V and 5 from J; bases not matched to a gene: 7. Germline V gives CDR1 MDHEN, CDR2 SYDVKM. This CDR3 has 16 residues. The CDR3 sequence is CASSLNTGGKTGELFF. In DNA form, the CDR3 reads TGTGCCAGCAGTTTAAACACAGGGGGGAAGACCGGGGAGCTGTTTTTT. The complete variable domain, with remaining parts taken from reference TRBV28 and TRBJ2-2, reads DVKVTQSSRYLVKRTGEKVFLECVQDMDHENMFWYRQDPGLGLRLIYFSYDVKMKEKGDIPEGYSVSREKKERFSLILESASTNQTSMYLCASSLNTGGKTGELFFGEGSRLTVL.

The chain recombines TRBV6-5 with TRBJ1-1; 9 bases are shared with TRBD1. The CDR3 spans 14 residues. CDR1 and CDR2 from the germline V gene are MNHEY and SVGAGI. V trimming: 4 bases; J trimming: 7 bases; junction bases outside the gene matches: 7. The CDR3 sequence: CASSSGTGLNEAFF. The CDR3 DNA follows: TGTGCCAGCAGTTCCGGGACAGGGTTGAATGAAGCTTTCTTT.

This CDR3 reads CASNQQGPGANVLTF. The CDR3 DNA sequence: TGTGCCAGCAATCAACAGGGTCCTGGGGCCAACGTCCTGACTTTC. The genes are TRBV2 and TRBJ2-6; TRBD1 is a possible D gene (6 bases). V lost 7 bases and J lost 2, with 12 bases in between. Germline V gene data show CDR1 as SNHLY and CDR2 as FYNNEI. The CDR3 has 15 residues.

This chain links TRBV5-5 with TRBJ1-1, with D perhaps matching TRBD1 (5 bases). Germline CDR1 and CDR2: SGHKS and YYEKEE (reference sequence). The CDR3 consists of 13 residues. V lost 2 bases and J 0 bases, leaving 5 bases between the germline ends. Written as DNA, the CDR3 is TGTGCCAGCAGCTTAGGGGTGAACACTGAAGCTTTCTTT. Translating it yields CASSLGVNTEAFF. The complete variable domain, with remaining parts taken from reference TRBV5-5 and TRBJ1-1, reads DAGVTQSPTHLIKTRGQQVTLRCSPISGHKSVSWYQQVLGQGPQFIFQYYEKEERGRGNFPDRFSARQFPNYSSELNVNALLLGDSALYLCASSLGVNTEAFFGQGTRLTVV.

This clone is a singleton in its sample. V and J are TRBV28 and TRBJ2-7; 8 nucleotides line up with TRBD2. The germline gives CDR1 MDHEN, CDR2 SYDVKM. CDR3 length: 14 residues. V lost 5 bases and J lost 5; bases outside the gene matches: 8. CDR3 nucleotides: TGTGCCAGCAGTCAGAGCGGGAGTAGAAACGAGCAGTACTTC. It translates to CASSQSGSRNEQYF.

The chain is built from TRBV5-5 and TRBJ1-5, with D tentatively TRBD1 (6 bases). Germline CDR1 SGHKS, CDR2 YYEKEE (reference sequence). The CDR3 covers 16 residues. V was cut by 0 bases and J by 3 bases, with 13 bases left in between. The CDR3 DNA sequence: TGTGCCAGCAGCTTGGCGGGTGGGGGACACAATCAGCCCCAGCATTTT. This sequence encodes CASSLAGGGHNQPQHF.

The genes are TRBV7-9 and TRBJ1-5, with D possibly being TRBD1 (6 bases). The CDR3 consists of 14 residues. Germline assignment: CDR1 SEHNR and CDR2 FQNEAQ (reference sequence). Trimming took 2 bases from V and 4 from J, leaving 9 bases between them. Written as DNA, the CDR3 is TGTGCCAGCAGCTTAAAGGGGGTTAATCAGCCCCAGCATTTT. Amino acids: CASSLKGVNQPQHF.

This rearrangement joins TRBV4-1 to TRBJ2-1; a weak D match, TRBD2 (6 bases). V was shortened by 1 base and J by 4 bases, with 11 bases between the two germline ends. The CDR3 is 15 amino acids. Germline V lookup: CDR1 MGHRA, CDR2 YSYEKL. CDR3 amino acids: CASSQVASEYNEQFF. The CDR3 DNA is TGCGCCAGCAGCCAAGTTGCTAGCGAGTACAATGAGCAGTTCTTC.